The 16 T cell receptor beta chains below come from one sample, sequenced in a study of cytomegalovirus exposure and HLA in healthy donors. Primers included in the PCR were 60 Vbeta and 13 Jbeta primers. Libraries were prepared by immunoSEQ multiplex PCR; TCRdb keeps only in-frame clonotypes and omits some of them. Of under 250,000 clones in the sample, over 80% were seen once. Specimen: PBMCs. The source of these receptors is a boy between 2 and 15 years old in good health and CMV-seronegative.

This clone was counted once. The CDR3, as DNA: TGTGCCAGCAGTTTAGCGACGGGTACTGAAGCTTTCTTT. Protein: CASSLATGTEAFF. This rearrangement joins TRBV27 to TRBJ1-1; D is unclear. CDR1 MNHEY and CDR2 SMNVEV come from the germline V gene (reference sequence). The CDR3 is 13 amino acids. V dropped 2 bases and J dropped 5 bases, with 9 bases sitting between them.

The rearrangement links TRBV4-1 to TRBJ2-7; 12 bases align to TRBD2. The CDR3 length is 18 residues. Looked up from germline, CDR1 is MGHRA and CDR2 is YSYEKL. The V gene end was trimmed by 0 bases and the J gene end by 8 bases; junction bases not matched to a gene: 14. The CDR3 region is CASSQETRLAGVRYKQYF. The CDR3 nucleotides are TGCGCCAGCAGCCAAGAGACCCGACTAGCGGGAGTTCGGTACAAGCAGTACTTC.

The V gene is TRBV6-6, the J gene TRBJ2-4; D is possibly TRBD2 (6 bases). The CDR3 length is 16 residues. The V gene's germline CDR1 is MNHNY and CDR2 SVGAGI (reference sequence). The V end was cut by 2 bases, the J end by 5 bases, with 16 bases between. CDR3 sequence: CASSYPGGQGENIQYF. The CDR3 DNA reads as TGTGCCAGCAGTTACCCTGGAGGGCAGGGAGAAAACATTCAGTACTTC.

As concerns this clone: A junction boundary mismatches the germline segment, possibly from a read error. This CDR3 is also generated by other DNA sequences in the sample. The chain recombines TRBV30 with TRBJ1-6; D gene uncertain. CDR3 length: 15 amino acids. CDR1 is GTSNPN, CDR2 SVGIG, per germline (reference sequence). The CDR3 spells CAWTIPSSYNSPLHF. The CDR3 DNA is TGTGCCTGGACCATCCCGAGCTCCTATAATTCACCCCTCCACTTC. The variable domain in full, with the rest retrieved from reference TRBV30 and TRBJ1-6, is SQTIHQWPATLVQPVGSPLSLECTVEGTSNPNLYWYRQAAGRGLQLLFYSVGIGQISSEVPQNLSASRPQDRQFILSSKKLLLSDSGFYLCAWTIPSSYNSPLHFGNGTRLTVT.

This chain links TRBV7-3 with TRBJ2-2; 7 nucleotides agree with TRBD1. This CDR3 comprises 21 residues. The trim removed 4 bases at V and 4 bases at J, leaving 24 bases unmatched. The V gene's germline CDR1 is SGHTA and CDR2 FQGTGA. CDR3 region: CASSYPRDSNRGSLCTGELFF. For the CDR3, the DNA is TGTGCCAGCAGCTACCCCCGAGATTCAAACAGGGGTAGTTTGTGCACCGGGGAGCTGTTTTTT.

This rearrangement joins TRBV19 to TRBJ1-1, with a tentative D call TRBD1 (6 bases). The CDR3 covers 16 residues. The V and J ends lost 3 bases and 0 bases respectively, with 14 bases between them. Per germline, CDR1 LNHDA and CDR2 SQIVND (reference sequence). The DNA for the CDR3 is TGTGCCAGTAGTATGGACCAGGGGTCCCTGAACACTGAAGCTTTCTTT. Protein product: CASSMDQGSLNTEAFF.

This chain joins TRBV19 and TRBJ1-5; maybe TRBD1 (6 bases). Germline V CDR1 and CDR2: LNHDA, SQIVND (reference sequence). The germline V and J ends were trimmed by 5 bases and 8 bases, with 19 bases remaining between them. The CDR3 extends over 15 amino acids. The CDR3 spells CASSSGGGRVEPQHF. The CDR3 DNA reads as TGTGCCAGTAGTTCTGGGGGCGGCAGGGTGGAGCCCCAGCATTTT.

The gene calls are TRBV5-4 and TRBJ1-6; D unclear. The CDR3 covers 13 residues. Trimming took 6 bases from V and 6 from J, leaving 10 bases between them. From germline, CDR1 is SGHNT and CDR2 YYREEE (reference sequence). The DNA of the CDR3 is TGTGCCAGCACCAAAGCTCCTAATTCACCCCTCCACTTT. This sequence encodes CASTKAPNSPLHF.

V usage is TRBV30 and J usage is TRBJ1-6; 8 bases line up with TRBD1. CDR1 is GTSNPN and CDR2 is SVGIG in the germline V gene (reference sequence). The CDR3 has 15 amino acids. V trimming: 3 bases; J trimming: 8 bases; junction bases outside the gene matches: 9. CDR3 region: CAWRIQGGSHSPLHF. The CDR3 nucleotides read TGTGCCTGGAGGATACAGGGGGGTAGTCATTCACCCCTCCACTTT.

This chain links TRBV11-2 with TRBJ2-5; perhaps TRBD2 as D (5 bases). The DNA end is a closer match to TRBJ2-7, so the J assignment may be wrong. The CDR3 is made up of 14 amino acids. Germline V lookup: CDR1 SGHAT, CDR2 FQNNGV. CDR3 sequence reads: CASSLGEGDYEQYF. In DNA, the CDR3 is TGTGCCAGCAGCTTGGGAGAGGGAGACTACGAGCAGTACTTC.

The chain is built from TRBV29-1 and TRBJ2-1; 8 bases align to TRBD2. Germline V gene lookup returns CDR1 SQVTM and CDR2 ANQGSEA. The CDR3 extends over 13 amino acids. V dropped 3 bases and J dropped 5; count of bases not matched to a gene: 3. Written as DNA, the CDR3 is TGCAGCGTTGATAGCGGGACTCACAATGAGCAGTTCTTC. Translation gives CSVDSGTHNEQFF.

This clone was recorded only once. CDR3 in amino acids: CASSFRGTEAFF. The CDR3 region has the DNA TGTGCCAGCAGCTTCCGGGGGACTGAAGCTTTCTTT. The chain carries TRBV13 and TRBJ1-1, with TRBD1 as a possible D gene (5 bases). V was pared by 3 bases and J by 5 bases, with 7 bases between. This CDR3 comprises 12 residues. Germline values: CDR1 PRHDT, CDR2 FYEKMQ (reference sequence).

The chain recombines TRBV30 with TRBJ1-2; D is unresolved. The V gene lost 4 bases and the J gene lost 8 bases, with 23 bases spanning the gap. The CDR3 is 15 residues long. The germline CDR1 and CDR2 sequences are GTSNPN and SVGIG (reference sequence). The CDR3 spells CAWTVLVGGVTGYTF. In DNA, the CDR3 is TGTGCCTGGACTGTACTAGTAGGTGGTGTCACAGGCTACACCTTC. Combining the CDR3 with reference TRBV30 and TRBJ1-2 gives the whole variable domain SQTIHQWPATLVQPVGSPLSLECTVEGTSNPNLYWYRQAAGRGLQLLFYSVGIGQISSEVPQNLSASRPQDRQFILSSKKLLLSDSGFYLCAWTVLVGGVTGYTFGSGTRLTVV.

The DNA of the CDR3 is TGTGCCAGCAGCCGGACAGTCGGTCAGCCCCAGCATTTT. Its protein is CASSRTVGQPQHF. The J gene is TRBJ1-5, the V gene TRBV4-2; the D gene is possibly TRBD1 (6 bases). CDR1 LGHNA and CDR2 YNFKEQ come from the germline V gene. Trimming took off 4 bases at V and 6 bases at J, with 10 bases between the two ends. The CDR3 covers 13 residues.

The V and J genes are TRBV7-2 and TRBJ2-5; 8 bases are shared with TRBD1. In germline, CDR1 is SGHTA, CDR2 FQGNSA. Germline trimming cut 5 bases from V and 5 bases from J; bases unmatched to any gene: 10. The CDR3 sequence is 15 residues long. The DNA of the CDR3 is TGTGCCAGCAGCCCGGCGGGACAGGCTGGGGAGACCCAGTACTTC. Translation gives CASSPAGQAGETQYF.

The V call is TRBV11-3, the J call TRBJ2-7, with 8 bases matching TRBD1. Losses at the gene ends were 5 bases for V and 5 bases for J; bases not matched to a gene: 14. Per germline, CDR1 SGHNT and CDR2 YENEEA. The CDR3 contains 16 residues. CDR3: CASSPSPDRAVDEQYF. Here the CDR3 DNA reads TGTGCCAGCAGCCCTTCCCCGGACAGGGCGGTCGACGAGCAGTACTTC.